Listed below are T cell receptor beta chains from one sample, sequenced in a study of CD8 T cells in Susac syndrome. TCRdb called the immunoSEQ multiplex PCR reads again in MiXCR, with one record for every CDR3 protein. The sample holds approximately 180,000 distinct CDR3 sequences, about 95% seen once. Sequencing was performed on CD4+ T cells from PBMCs. The receptor source for this set is a human donor with Susac syndrome. CDR3s include the opening cysteine and the closing phenylalanine or tryptophan. A D gene is named only where the DNA matches it firmly. Clone size is stated in some rows and not others, as once, few, many or a class when expanded.

>TRBD2|-|TRBV7-2|TRBJ2-3
CASSPMGLATDTQYF
TGTGCCAGCAGCCCGATGGGACTAGCAACAGATACGCAGTATTTT
>-|once|TRBV7-8|TRBJ2-5
CASTVADLQETQYF
TGTGCCAGCACCGTCGCGGACCTCCAAGAGACCCAGTACTTC
>TRBD1|-|TRBV20-1|TRBJ2-7
CSAKGQGYEQYF
TGCAGTGCTAAGGGACAGGGCTACGAGCAGTACTTC
>TRBD2|once|TRBV6-5|TRBJ2-1
CASSYPGLAGDGEQFF
TGTGCCAGCAGTTACCCTGGACTAGCGGGGGACGGAGAGCAGTTCTTC
>TRBD1|-|TRBV12-3/TRBV12-4|TRBJ1-2
CASSRQQGDGYTF
TGTGCCAGCAGTCGCCAACAGGGGGATGGCTACACCTTC
>-|-|TRBV19|TRBJ2-2
CASRGTGNTGELFF
TGTGCCAGTAGAGGCACAGGGAACACCGGGGAGCTGTTTTTT
>-|-|TRBV18|TRBJ1-2
CASSKTDYGYTF
TGTGCCAGCTCAAAGACAGACTATGGCTACACCTTC
>-|-|TRBV28|TRBJ1-4
CASSFRGFNEKLFF
TGTGCCAGCAGTTTTAGAGGGTTTAATGAAAAACTGTTTTTT
>TRBD2|once|TRBV7-2|TRBJ2-7
CASSSSSGGEGQQYF
TGTGCCAGCAGCAGCTCTAGCGGGGGGGAGGGGCAGCAGTACTTC
>-|-|TRBV20-1|TRBJ2-1
CSALAKVSYNEQFF
TGCAGTGCTCTCGCTAAGGTCTCCTACAATGAGCAGTTCTTC
>-|once|TRBV30|TRBJ2-1
CAWGGGVVGYNEQFF
TGTGCCTGGGGTGGCGGGGTAGTCGGGTACAATGAGCAGTTCTTC
>-|-|TRBV5-1|TRBJ1-1
CASSPTARGMNTEAFF
TGCGCCAGCAGTCCAACAGCGAGAGGGATGAACACTGAAGCTTTCTTT
>-|-|TRBV4-3|TRBJ1-3
CASSHIRDLSGNTIYF
TGCGCCAGCAGCCATATCAGGGACCTCTCTGGAAACACCATATATTTT
>-|-|TRBV7-8|TRBJ2-5
CASSSSRAGVGTQYF
TGTGCCAGCAGCTCCTCTAGGGCAGGGGTAGGGACCCAGTACTTC
>TRBD1|-|TRBV11-2|TRBJ1-2
CASSRRDRGVDYGYTF
TGTGCCAGCAGCCGACGGGACAGGGGAGTTGACTATGGCTACACCTTC
>-|-|TRBV12-3/TRBV12-4|TRBJ1-5
CASALGRLVSNQPQHF
TGTGCCAGCGCTCTTGGAAGGCTGGTTAGCAATCAGCCCCAGCATTTT
>TRBD2|-|TRBV20-1|TRBJ2-1
CSARREFGEQFF
TGCAGTGCTAGGCGGGAGTTTGGTGAGCAGTTCTTC
>-|-|TRBV18|TRBJ2-1
CASSTNDGSSYNEQFF
TGTGCCAGCTCAACAAACGACGGGAGCTCCTACAATGAGCAGTTCTTC
>-|once|TRBV11-2|TRBJ2-3
CASSLDRGPSDTQYF
TGTGCCAGCAGCTTAGATCGTGGCCCATCGGATACGCAGTATTTT
>-|-|TRBV19|TRBJ2-3
CASNRASTDTQYF
TGTGCCAGTAATAGGGCGAGCACAGATACGCAGTATTTT
>-|-|TRBV12-3/TRBV12-4|TRBJ1-1
CASTLGGEVTEAFF
TGTGCCAGCACCTTGGGGGGCGAGGTCACTGAAGCTTTCTTT
>-|-|TRBV20-1|TRBJ2-1
CSAISSGRGDEQFF
TGCAGTGCTATTAGTAGCGGAAGGGGGGATGAGCAGTTCTTC
>TRBD2|-|TRBV28|TRBJ2-1
CASRGALGIGTSGHNEQFF
TGTGCCAGCCGGGGGGCACTGGGAATTGGGACTAGCGGACACAATGAGCAGTTCTTC
>-|-|TRBV3-1|TRBJ2-5
CASSRWGEETQYF
TGTGCCAGCAGCCGTTGGGGCGAGGAGACCCAGTACTTC
>-|-|TRBV15|TRBJ1-4
CATSRDGGPSEKLFF
TGTGCCACCAGCAGAGATGGAGGCCCCTCGGAAAAACTGTTTTTT
>TRBD1|-|TRBV28|TRBJ2-7
CASSSSDRGYEQYF
TGTGCCAGCAGTTCCTCTGACAGGGGGTACGAGCAGTACTTC
>TRBD2|-|TRBV10-3|TRBJ2-3
CAISEASGGPSTDTQYF
TGTGCCATCAGTGAAGCTAGCGGGGGGCCTAGCACAGATACGCAGTATTTT
>-|-|TRBV20-1|TRBJ2-3
CSAPAGQTALSTDTQYF
TGCAGTGCGCCGGCGGGACAGACTGCCCTTAGCACAGATACGCAGTATTTT
>TRBD1|once|TRBV6-5|TRBJ1-5
CASSYRQGEPQHF
TGTGCCAGCAGTTACCGACAGGGGGAGCCCCAGCATTTT
>-|-|TRBV6-5|TRBJ1-1
CASRGNGMNTEAFF
TGTGCCAGCAGGGGGAACGGGATGAACACTGAAGCTTTCTTT
>-|once|TRBV19|TRBJ1-5
CASSMGKGSNQPQHF
TGTGCCAGTAGTATGGGAAAGGGAAGCAATCAGCCCCAGCATTTT
>-|-|TRBV3-1|TRBJ2-5
CASSQVTAETQYF
TGTGCCAGCAGCCAAGTAACGGCGGAGACCCAGTACTTC
>-|-|TRBV10-3|TRBJ2-3
CAISESGSRADTQYF
TGTGCCATCAGTGAGTCCGGTAGCAGGGCAGATACGCAGTATTTT
>-|-|TRBV6-2/TRBV6-3|TRBJ2-7
CASSSVGPYEQYF
TGTGCCAGCAGCTCGGTGGGGCCTTACGAGCAGTACTTC
>-|-|TRBV20-1|TRBJ2-4
CSARDSSAKNIQYF
TGCAGTGCTAGAGATTCTAGTGCCAAAAACATTCAGTACTTC
>TRBD2|-|TRBV3-1|TRBJ2-7
CASSPPLAGSSYEQYF
TGTGCCAGCAGCCCCCCCCTAGCGGGATCTTCCTACGAGCAGTACTTC
>-|-|TRBV4-2|TRBJ2-7
CASSQDGRDPYEQYF
TGTGCCAGCAGCCAAGATGGCAGGGACCCCTACGAGCAGTACTTC